This record concerns one TCR beta chain sequence. Its antigen is not known. TCR sequencing used cDNA made by reverse transcription of extracted RNA. Libraries were prepared by immunoSEQ multiplex PCR; TCRdb keeps only in-frame clonotypes and omits some of them. This repertoire shows fewer than 90,000 clones, 51% found once; its top ten account for around 5%. There are 13 residues in the CDR3. With 2 bases removed from V and 1 base from J, the gap between germline ends came to 5 bases. CDR1 and CDR2 (germline): GTSNPN, SVGIG (reference sequence). These data come from a study of CD8+ T cells in alopecia areata. Findings of the study overall: Higher clonality than in normal scalp was seen in lesional scalp, especially alopecia totalis/universalis.

The V gene is TRBV30, the J gene TRBJ2-2; D gene uncertain. The source material was NKG2D-high CD8+ T cells sorted from blood. This receptor was identified in a human donor with alopecia areata. Here the CDR3 DNA reads TGTGCCTGGAGTTTAGGGAACACCGGGGAGCTGTTTTTT. Amino acid sequence: CAWSLGNTGELFF.